Each of the 32 T cell receptor beta chains below was sequenced from the same sample in a study of CD8+CD57+ T cells in acquired aplastic anemia. Genomic DNA acted as the template from which TCR beta VDJ combination and CDR3 sequence profiling were carried out. TCRdb recomputed calls from the reads with MiXCR, one row per CDR3 protein. Here the sample spans a few hundred thousand distinct CDR3 sequences, under 80% being singletons. Sequenced sample: sorted CD4+, CD8+, or CD8+CD57+ T cells (not recorded which) from PBMCs. Receptor source: a human donor in good health, serving as a control.

The chain joins TRBV7-6 to TRBJ2-7, with TRBD2 as a possible D gene (7 bases). Trimming pared 2 bases from V and 3 bases from J, leaving 14 bases between. Germline CDR1 is SGHVS and CDR2 is FNYEAQ. This CDR3 has 15 amino acids. This CDR3 is CASSLREGGVYEQYF. Written as DNA, the CDR3 is TGTGCCAGCAGCTTAAGGGAGGGGGGGGTCTACGAGCAGTACTTC.

This rearrangement joins TRBV12-3 or TRBV12-4 to TRBJ1-4; 9 bases are shared with TRBD1. CDR3 length: 13 residues. V lost 7 bases to trimming and J lost 6 bases; unmatched junction nucleotides: 3. The CDR3 sequence is CASTRDRDEKLFF. The CDR3 DNA reads TGTGCCAGCACCCGGGACAGGGATGAAAAACTGTTTTTT.

The genes are TRBV20-1 and TRBJ1-6, with TRBD1 identical over 7 bases. V was pared by 3 bases and J by 14 bases, with 10 bases of the junction left unmatched. CDR1 and CDR2 from the germline V gene are DFQATT and SNEGSKA (reference sequence). The length of the CDR3 is 13 residues. In nucleotides, the CDR3 is TGCAGTGCTAGGGGGACAGAGAACTATGCCCTCCACTTT. It codes for CSARGTENYALHF.

The table lists this clonotype with a count of one. The chain combines TRBV2 with TRBJ1-1, with TRBD1 as a possible D gene (6 bases). Trimming pared 6 bases from V and 5 bases from J, leaving 16 bases between. The CDR3 consists of 14 residues. The germline V gene encodes CDR1 SNHLY and CDR2 FYNNEI. The DNA for the CDR3 is TGTGCCAGCAGCCGGCAGGCAGGGGAAACTGAAGCTTTCTTT. Encoded protein: CASSRQAGETEAFF.

This clonotype occurred a few times. The rearrangement links TRBV30 to TRBJ1-4, with 8 bases matching TRBD1. Germline CDR1 reads GTSNPN; CDR2 reads SVGIG (reference sequence). This CDR3 contains 14 residues. CDR3 region: CGAGGALTNEKLFF. The CDR3 coding sequence is TGTGGGGCAGGGGGCGCTTTAACTAATGAAAAACTGTTTTTT.

The chain recombines TRBV9 with TRBJ1-1; D remains unclear. V lost 1 base and J 12 bases, leaving 16 bases between the germline ends. Germline lookup yields CDR1 SGDLS and CDR2 YYNGEE. The CDR3 consists of 13 residues. The CDR3 reads CASSVRVANESFF. In DNA, the CDR3 is TGTGCCAGCAGCGTAAGGGTCGCCAATGAGTCTTTCTTT.

Details on this clonotype: This likely comes from a read error, as the CDR3 has no conserved phenylalanine or tryptophan at its end. The DNA is omitted, as the CDR3 cannot be located on it reliably, and the CDR3 follows TCRdb's listing. The chain recombines TRBV7-9 with TRBJ2-3; the D call in the table, TRBD2, was not verified against the DNA. Germline assignment: CDR1 SEHNR and CDR2 FQNEAQ (reference sequence). The CDR3 contains 13 residues when both ends are counted. The CDR3: CASSSDEEHIHPS.

Details on this clonotype: One end of the junction does not line up with germline, which may come from a read error. The gene calls are TRBV7-6 and TRBJ2-3; either TRBD1 or TRBD2 may fit D (5 bases each). The length of the CDR3 is 16 residues. From germline, CDR1 is SGHVS and CDR2 FNYEAQ. The CDR3 nucleotides are TGCGCCAGCAGCTTGGGATCTAGTGGGGGTTCAGATACGCAGTATTTT. This codes for CASSLGSSGGSDTQYF. The variable domain in full, completed from reference TRBV7-6 and TRBJ2-3, reads GAGVSQSPRYKVTKRGQDVALRCDPISGHVSLYWYRQALGQGPEFLTYFNYEAQQDKSGLPNDRFSAERPEGSISTLTIQRTEQRDSAMYRCASSLGSSGGSDTQYFGPGTRLTVL.

This chain uses TRBV7-2 with TRBJ2-3, with a possible D match to TRBD1 (5 bases). Germline CDR1 and CDR2: SGHTA and FQGNSA. This CDR3 spans 16 amino acids. Trimming stripped 6 bases from V and 12 bases from J, with 28 bases between. The CDR3 loop is CASRSGSSYNSPLQYF. The CDR3 DNA reads TGTGCCAGCAGATCAGGGTCGTCCTATAATTCACCCCTCCAGTATTTT.

The chain links TRBV7-2 to TRBJ1-1; D is undetermined. The germline V gene has CDR1 SGHTA and CDR2 FQGNSA. The germline V and J ends were trimmed by 5 bases and 6 bases, with 16 bases remaining between them. This CDR3 is 14 amino acids long. This chain's CDR3 is CASSLLERGPEAFF. CDR3 in DNA: TGTGCCAGCAGCCTATTGGAACGCGGCCCTGAAGCTTTCTTT.

This chain uses TRBV5-1 with TRBJ1-2, with 12 bases lining up with TRBD1. This CDR3 region has 15 residues. The germline CDR1 and CDR2 sequences are SGHRS and YFSETQ. The trim removed 4 bases at V and 4 bases at J, leaving 5 bases unmatched. For the CDR3, the DNA is TGCGCCAGCAGCCCAGGGACAGGGGGCGTCTATGGCTACACCTTC. Its protein is CASSPGTGGVYGYTF.

The chain uses TRBV7-2 and TRBJ1-5; D gene uncertain. V was shortened by 5 bases and J by 6 bases, with 11 bases between the two germline ends. Germline V gene lookup returns CDR1 SGHTA and CDR2 FQGNSA. The CDR3 is made up of 13 amino acids. The CDR3 is CASSLTTGQPQHF. In nucleotides, the CDR3 is TGTGCCAGCAGCCTAACCACGGGTCAGCCCCAGCATTTT.

This chain joins TRBV11-2 and TRBJ1-2; no clear D. V was shortened by 0 bases and J by 6 bases, with 14 bases between the two germline ends. The germline CDR1 and CDR2 sequences are SGHAT and FQNNGV. The length of the CDR3 is 15 residues. The CDR3 sequence is CASSLDELTLNGYTF. The CDR3, as DNA: TGTGCCAGCAGCTTAGATGAACTGACCTTGAATGGCTACACCTTC.

This clonotype was found once. The junction does not match germline at one end; this may be a read error. The V and J genes are TRBV9 and TRBJ2-5; D is perhaps TRBD2 (7 bases). Germline V gives CDR1 SGDLS, CDR2 YYNGEE. CDR3 length equals 15 residues. CDR3 amino acids: CASTVVEGGEENQYF. The CDR3 DNA sequence: TGTGCCAGCACCGTCGTGGAGGGGGGGGAAGAGAACCAGTACTTC.

This rearrangement joins TRBV11-1 to TRBJ2-1; D may match TRBD1 or TRBD2 (5 bases each). V lost 4 bases to trimming and J lost 8 bases, with 21 bases between them. The CDR3 is 16 residues long. CDR1 is SGHAT, CDR2 FQDESV, per germline (reference sequence). The chain's CDR3 is CASSWSQGRLLDEQFF. In nucleotides, the CDR3 is TGTGCCAGCAGCTGGAGCCAGGGACGGCTATTGGATGAGCAGTTCTTC.

Concerning this clonotype: A much larger clone lies a single base off, so this may be a read error. Here the CDR3 omits its conserved ending phenylalanine or tryptophan, so a read error is the likely source. This chain joins TRBV6-5 and TRBJ1-5; D uncertain. V dropped 6 bases and J dropped 7 bases, with 19 bases sitting between them. Germline-derived CDR1 and CDR2 are MNHEY and SVGAGI. CDR3 length: 15 amino acids. CDR3 in DNA: TGTGCCAGCAGCGATTCTGTAACGTGGGAACAGCCCCAGCATCTT. This sequence encodes CASSDSVTWEQPQHL.

The V and J genes are TRBV6-1 and TRBJ2-3; either TRBD1 or TRBD2 may supply D (5 bases each). Per the germline V gene, CDR1 is MNHNS and CDR2 is SASEGT. The CDR3 totals 15 residues. V was shortened by 6 bases and J by 1 base, with 14 bases between the two germline ends. The CDR3 bases are TGTGCCAGCAGCGACGGCAGGGACGGCACAGATACGCAGTATTTT. Its translation is CASSDGRDGTDTQYF.

As regards this clonotype: A read error is likely, as this CDR3 ends without the conserved phenylalanine or tryptophan. Because the CDR3's place on the DNA is in doubt, the DNA is left out and the CDR3 is given as listed by TCRdb. The rearrangement uses TRBV24-1 and TRBJ1-2; no check of the table's D call, TRBD1, against the DNA was made. Counting both end residues, the CDR3 totals 15 amino acids. Germline CDR1 and CDR2: KGHDR and SFDVKD. The CDR3 protein is CATSVNNRGNYGGTC.

J is TRBJ2-3 and V is TRBV11-2, with D possibly TRBD2 on 6 matching bases. The length of the CDR3 is 14 residues. CDR1 is SGHAT and CDR2 is FQNNGV in the germline V gene. Trimming removed 1 base at V and 3 bases at J, with 8 bases between. Here the CDR3 reads CASSLAAGTDTQYF. The CDR3 region has the DNA TGTGCCAGCAGCTTAGCTGCGGGGACAGATACGCAGTATTTT.

With regard to this clonotype: At one end the junction does not follow the germline gene, possibly because of a read error. The V gene is TRBV29-1, the J gene TRBJ1-5; D possibly corresponds to TRBD1 (5 bases). Germline CDR1 is SQVTM and CDR2 is ANQGSEA. This CDR3 comprises 13 residues. The DNA of the CDR3 is TGCAGCGTTGCTGGGGACCCTAAGCCGCCCGAGCATTTC. Protein sequence: CSVAGDPKPPEHF.

This chain links TRBV10-1 with TRBJ2-2; TRBD2 matches at 8 bases. The CDR3 spans 17 residues. Germline V CDR1 and CDR2: WNHNN, SYGVQD (reference sequence). Trimming removed 4 bases from V and 6 bases from J; junction bases left unmatched: 13. Here the CDR3 DNA reads TGCGCCAGCAGTGGGGGGTCGGGACTAGGTATTGCCGGGGAGCTGTTTTTT. This sequence encodes CASSGGSGLGIAGELFF.

CDR3 coding DNA: TGCGCCAGCGGCAGGCGCGACAATACGCCCCAGCATTTT. This gives the protein CASGRRDNTPQHF. The chain uses TRBV5-1 and TRBJ1-5, with D unclear. Trimming cost V 7 bases and J 9 bases, with 17 bases left between them. The CDR3 sequence is 13 residues long. From germline, CDR1 is SGHRS and CDR2 YFSETQ.

There are many counts of this clonotype. The chain carries TRBV11-3 and TRBJ2-2, with TRBD1 as a possible D gene (6 bases). Germline loops: CDR1 SGHNT, CDR2 YENEEA. V was trimmed by 4 bases and J by 4 bases, leaving 13 bases between them. CDR3 length equals 15 residues. CDR3 DNA sequence: TGTGCCAGCAGCTCTTGGGGGCCGGGCACCGGGGAGCTGTTTTTT. Its translation is CASSSWGPGTGELFF.

As concerns this clonotype: The junction differs from germline at one of its ends, possibly a read error. The V and J genes are TRBV20-1 and TRBJ1-1, with TRBD1 as a possible D gene (5 bases). The CDR3 is 11 residues long. CDR1 DFQATT and CDR2 SNEGSKA come from the germline V gene (reference sequence). Here the CDR3 DNA reads TGCAGTGCCAGTGCGGGGGGGGACTCCATCTTT. Encoded protein: CSASAGGDSIF.

In its sample, this clonotype was seen many times. This chain joins TRBV6-6 and TRBJ1-2, with 7 bases identical to TRBD1. This CDR3 is built from 18 residues. CDR1 is MNHNY, CDR2 SVGAGI, per germline (reference sequence). The junction had 18 bases not matched to a gene; V was cut back by 6 bases and J by 2 bases. The CDR3 loop reads CASRSNRQGLRPNYGYTF. CDR3 nucleotides: TGTGCCAGCAGGTCCAATCGACAGGGCCTTCGCCCCAACTATGGCTACACCTTC.

The chain joins TRBV6-5 to TRBJ1-6; possible D gene TRBD1, 6 bases. The ends were cut back, 8 bases at V and 7 bases at J, with 15 bases in the middle. The germline CDR1 and CDR2 sequences are MNHEY and SVGAGI. This CDR3 is built from 14 residues. CDR3 in amino acids: CASGVAGANSPLHF. As DNA, the CDR3 is TGTGCCAGCGGTGTAGCGGGGGCCAATTCACCCCTCCACTTT.

In its sample, this clonotype was seen many times. The CDR3 region is CASTRTGGYEQYF. The CDR3 nucleotides read TGTGCCAGCACTAGGACAGGGGGCTACGAGCAGTACTTC. The chain couples TRBV2 to TRBJ2-7, with 10 bases fitting TRBD1. The V segment lost 7 bases and the J segment 3 bases; nucleotides outside the gene matches: 3. The CDR3 contains 13 residues. The germline CDR1 and CDR2 sequences are SNHLY and FYNNEI.

In its sample, this clonotype was seen many times. The chain combines TRBV10-3 with TRBJ2-1; 11 positions match TRBD1. CDR3 length: 15 residues. Germline V gives CDR1 ENHRY, CDR2 SYGVKD. Losses at the gene ends were 6 bases for V and 5 bases for J; bases not matched to a gene: 6. The CDR3 region has the DNA TGTGCCATCAGAGGACAGGGGGCTGGGGACAATGAGCAGTTCTTC. Translation: CAIRGQGAGDNEQFF.

This rearrangement joins TRBV4-3 to TRBJ1-1, with no clear D. The J call is in doubt because the DNA end fits TRBJ2-5 better. Germline assignment: CDR1 LGHNA and CDR2 YSLEER. The CDR3 totals 13 residues. DNA of the CDR3: TGCGCCAGCAGCCAACAGCTAAATGATACCCAGTACTTC. Its translation is CASSQQLNDTQYF.

The rearrangement uses TRBV6-5 and TRBJ1-4; TRBD1 matches at 9 bases. Germline values: CDR1 MNHEY, CDR2 SVGAGI. The CDR3 runs to 15 residues. Trimming took 10 bases from V and 8 from J; bases not matched to a gene: 14. CDR3 DNA sequence: TGTGCCATTAAGGATTTGACAGGGGGGGTAGAAAAACTGTTTTTT. Translation gives CAIKDLTGGVEKLFF.

As to this clonotype: Its ends do not fully match the called genes, so a read error is possible. This chain links TRBV10-2 with TRBJ2-1; TRBD1 matches at 7 bases. The CDR3 runs 15 residues. The germline V gene has CDR1 WSHSY and CDR2 SAAADI. The CDR3 loop reads CASSDGVQGYNEPFF. CDR3 coding DNA: TGCGCCAGCAGTGACGGAGTACAGGGGTACAATGAGCCGTTCTTC.

This clonotype came up a few times. The chain joins TRBV7-9 to TRBJ2-5; the D gene could be TRBD1 or TRBD2 (5 bases each). The CDR3 runs to 12 residues. Germline V gene lookup returns CDR1 SEHNR and CDR2 FQNEAQ (reference sequence). V was clipped by 1 base and J by 11 bases, with 11 bases between them. The CDR3 region has the DNA TGTGCCAGCAGCTTAGGGGGGTGGGTTCAGTACTTC. This sequence encodes CASSLGGWVQYF.